The rows below give T cell receptor beta chains drawn from one sample of a study of vaccination effects on CD4 cells after COVID-19. This table comes from immunoSEQ multiplex PCR, and its TCRdb copy is limited to in-frame clones, with some not included. The sample records tens of thousands of clones, around 77% being singletons. No antigen has been identified for these receptors. The material sequenced was CD4+ T cells from PBMCs cultured with HCoV-NL63 spike peptides, taken before COVID-19 vaccination. The source of these receptors is a human donor who received a COVID-19 vaccine. Both conserved end residues are part of each CDR3. D genes are given only for firm matches. Clone size is given for some rows only: seen once, a few or many times, or a class if the clone is expanded.

-,TRBJ1-5,-,TRBV6-5,TGTGCCAGCAGTTCCCGGATGAGCGCGCAGCAGCCCCAGCATTTT,CASSSRMSAQQPQHF
TRBD1,TRBJ1-2,few,TRBV6-5,TGTGCCAGCAGTTACTCCGGGACAGGTAGGAACTATGGCTACACCTTC,CASSYSGTGRNYGYTF
TRBD1,TRBJ1-4,-,TRBV30,TGTGCCTGGAGGACAGGGCCGGAAAAACTGTTTTTT,CAWRTGPEKLFF
-,TRBJ1-2,-,TRBV21-1,TGTGCCAGCAGCAAAACTGAGGAGGCAGGCGGTTATGGCTACACCTTC,CASSKTEEAGGYGYTF
TRBD2,TRBJ2-3,-,TRBV4-1,TGCGCCAGCAGCCAAGGATACGGGGGGACGACAGATACGCAGTATTTT,CASSQGYGGTTDTQYF
-,TRBJ2-1,-,TRBV7-2,TGTGCCAGCAGCTCGGACGTAAGCTCCTACAATGAGCAGTTCTTC,CASSSDVSSYNEQFF
TRBD1,TRBJ2-5,-,TRBV25-1,TGTGCCAGCAGGGGACGGGACAGTTTCCAAGAGACCCAGTACTTC,CASRGRDSFQETQYF
TRBD1,TRBJ1-6,-,TRBV30,TGTGCCTGGAGAAGAATGACAGGGATTGATTCACCCCTCCACTTT,CAWRRMTGIDSPLHF
-,TRBJ1-2,-,TRBV3-1/TRBV3-2,TGTGCCAGCAGCCAAGGGTCGGAAGGGGCGCGCTATACTCACTATGGCTACACCTTC,CASSQGSEGARYTHYGYTF
-,TRBJ2-2,few,TRBV7-2,TGTGCCAGCAGCTTACGCGGGGAGCTGTTTTTT,CASSLRGELFF
TRBD2,TRBJ2-3,-,TRBV7-3,TGTGCCAGCAGCCGCCAAGCCCCGGGACTAGCGGGGACCACAGATACGCAGTATTTT,CASSRQAPGLAGTTDTQYF